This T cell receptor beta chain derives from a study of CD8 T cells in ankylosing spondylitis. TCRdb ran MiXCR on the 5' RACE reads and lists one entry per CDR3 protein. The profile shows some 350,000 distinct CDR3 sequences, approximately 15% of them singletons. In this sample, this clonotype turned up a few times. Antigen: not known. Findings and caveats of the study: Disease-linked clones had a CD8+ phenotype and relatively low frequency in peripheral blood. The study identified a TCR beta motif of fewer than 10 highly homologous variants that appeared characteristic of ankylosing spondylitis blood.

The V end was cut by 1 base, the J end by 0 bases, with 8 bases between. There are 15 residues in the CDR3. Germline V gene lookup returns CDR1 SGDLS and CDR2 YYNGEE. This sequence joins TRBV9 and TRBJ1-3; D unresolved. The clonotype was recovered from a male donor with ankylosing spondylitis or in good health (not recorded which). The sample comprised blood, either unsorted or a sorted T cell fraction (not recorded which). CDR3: CASSVTRNSGNTIYF. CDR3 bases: TGTGCCAGCAGCGTAACTCGGAACTCTGGAAACACCATATATTTT.